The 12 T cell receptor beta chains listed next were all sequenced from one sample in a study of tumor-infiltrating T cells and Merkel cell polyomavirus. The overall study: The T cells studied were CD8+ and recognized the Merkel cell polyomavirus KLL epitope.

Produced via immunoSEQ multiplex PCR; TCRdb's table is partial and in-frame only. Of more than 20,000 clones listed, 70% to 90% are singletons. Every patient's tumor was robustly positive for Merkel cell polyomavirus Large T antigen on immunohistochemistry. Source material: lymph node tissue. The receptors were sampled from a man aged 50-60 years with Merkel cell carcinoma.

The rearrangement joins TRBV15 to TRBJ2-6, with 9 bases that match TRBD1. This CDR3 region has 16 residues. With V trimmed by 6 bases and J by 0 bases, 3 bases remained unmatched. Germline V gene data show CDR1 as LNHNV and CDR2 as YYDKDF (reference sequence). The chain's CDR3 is CATRDRGNSGANVLTF. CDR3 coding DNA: TGTGCCACCAGGGACAGGGGCAACTCTGGGGCCAACGTCCTGACTTTC.

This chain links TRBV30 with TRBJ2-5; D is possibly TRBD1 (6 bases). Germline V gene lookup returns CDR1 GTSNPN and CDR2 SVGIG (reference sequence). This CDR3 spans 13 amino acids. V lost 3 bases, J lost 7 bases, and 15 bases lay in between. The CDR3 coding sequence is TGTGCCTGGAGGGGAAGGGGGTTGGGGACCCAGTACTTC. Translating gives CAWRGRGLGTQYF.

The CDR3 loop is CASSGGDSREAGELFF. CDR3 nucleotide sequence: TGTGCCAGCAGTGGGGGAGACTCCCGGGAGGCCGGGGAGCTGTTTTTT. The genes are TRBV28 and TRBJ2-2, with 7 bases that match TRBD2. The CDR3 contains 16 residues. Germline V CDR1 and CDR2: MDHEN, SYDVKM. V was clipped by 5 bases and J by 6 bases; unmatched bases: 12.

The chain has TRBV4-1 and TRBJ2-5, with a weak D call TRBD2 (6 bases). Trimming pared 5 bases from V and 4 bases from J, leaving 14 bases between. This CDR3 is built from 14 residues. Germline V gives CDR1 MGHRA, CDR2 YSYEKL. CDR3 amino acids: CASSSEGLGETQYF. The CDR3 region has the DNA TGCGCCAGCAGCTCGGAGGGGCTCGGAGAGACCCAGTACTTC.

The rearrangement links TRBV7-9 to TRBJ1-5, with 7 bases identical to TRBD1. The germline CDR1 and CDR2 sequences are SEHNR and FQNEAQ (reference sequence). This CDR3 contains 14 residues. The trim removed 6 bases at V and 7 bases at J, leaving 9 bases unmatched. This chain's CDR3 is CASSPNRGGQPQHF. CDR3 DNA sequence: TGTGCCAGCAGTCCCAACAGGGGAGGACAGCCCCAGCATTTT.

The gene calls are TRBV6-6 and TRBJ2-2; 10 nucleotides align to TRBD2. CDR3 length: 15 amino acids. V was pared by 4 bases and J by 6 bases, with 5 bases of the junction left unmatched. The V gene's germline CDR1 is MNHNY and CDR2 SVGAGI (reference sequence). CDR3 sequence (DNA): TGTGCCAGCAGTTTGCTAGCGGGAGTGCCCGGGGAGCTGTTTTTT. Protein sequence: CASSLLAGVPGELFF.

CDR3 nucleotide sequence: TGTGCCAGCGACAGGGGGACCTACAATGAGCAGTTCTTC. It codes for CASDRGTYNEQFF. J is TRBJ2-1 and V is TRBV6-1; 9 bases are shared with TRBD1. This CDR3 spans 13 amino acids. Germline lookup yields CDR1 MNHNS and CDR2 SASEGT. Losses at the gene ends were 8 bases for V and 2 bases for J; bases not matched to a gene: 1.

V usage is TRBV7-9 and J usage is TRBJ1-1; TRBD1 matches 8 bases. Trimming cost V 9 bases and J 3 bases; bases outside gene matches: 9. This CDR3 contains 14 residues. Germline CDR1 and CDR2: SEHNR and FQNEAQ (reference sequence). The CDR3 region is CASTKDRVDTEAFF. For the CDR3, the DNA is TGTGCCAGTACCAAGGACAGGGTTGACACTGAAGCTTTCTTT.

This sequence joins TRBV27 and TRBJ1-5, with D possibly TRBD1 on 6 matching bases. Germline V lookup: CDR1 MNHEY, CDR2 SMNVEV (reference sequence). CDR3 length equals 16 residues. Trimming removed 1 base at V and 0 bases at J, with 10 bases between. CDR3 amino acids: CASSLFGQPSNQPQHF. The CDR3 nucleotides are TGTGCCAGCAGTTTATTTGGACAGCCTAGCAATCAGCCCCAGCATTTT.

CDR3 in DNA: TGTGCCAGCAGCCCGGGGACAGGGCCACCCTACTTC. Protein sequence: CASSPGTGPPYF. V usage is TRBV7-6 and J usage is TRBJ2-5; 9 bases fit TRBD1. The germline V gene encodes CDR1 SGHVS and CDR2 FNYEAQ. There are 12 residues in the CDR3. V dropped 5 bases and J dropped 14; count of bases not matched to a gene: 9.

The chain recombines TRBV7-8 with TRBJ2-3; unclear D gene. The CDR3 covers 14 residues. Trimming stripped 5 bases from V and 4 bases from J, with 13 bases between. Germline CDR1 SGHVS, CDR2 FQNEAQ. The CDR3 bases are TGTGCCAGCAGCCTCACAGTGGGCGCAGATACGCAGTATTTT. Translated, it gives CASSLTVGADTQYF.

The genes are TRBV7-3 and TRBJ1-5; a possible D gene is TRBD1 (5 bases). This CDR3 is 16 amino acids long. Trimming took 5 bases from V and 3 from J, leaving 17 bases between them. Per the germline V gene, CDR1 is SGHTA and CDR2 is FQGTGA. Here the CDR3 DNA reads TGTGCCAGCAGCCCCGTGGGGCGCCAGGTCAATCAGCCCCAGCATTTT. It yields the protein CASSPVGRQVNQPQHF.